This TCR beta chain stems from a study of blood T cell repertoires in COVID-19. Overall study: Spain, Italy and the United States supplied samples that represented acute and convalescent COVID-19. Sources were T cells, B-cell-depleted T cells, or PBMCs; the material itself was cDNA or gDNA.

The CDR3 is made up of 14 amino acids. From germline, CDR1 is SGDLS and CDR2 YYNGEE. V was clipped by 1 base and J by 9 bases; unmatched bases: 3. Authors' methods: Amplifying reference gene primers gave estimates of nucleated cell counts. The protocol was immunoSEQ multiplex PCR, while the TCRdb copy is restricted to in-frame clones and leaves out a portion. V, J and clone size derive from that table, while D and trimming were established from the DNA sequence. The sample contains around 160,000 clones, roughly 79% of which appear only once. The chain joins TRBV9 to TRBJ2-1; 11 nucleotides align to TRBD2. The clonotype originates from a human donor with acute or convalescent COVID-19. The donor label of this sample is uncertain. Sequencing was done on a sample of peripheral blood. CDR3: CASSVRLAGIEQFF. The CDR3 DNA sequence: TGTGCCAGCAGCGTACGACTAGCGGGGATTGAGCAGTTCTTC.